The 10 T cell receptor beta chains given below trace back to one sample, sequenced in a study of shared clonotypes between healthy human individuals. Generated by immunoSEQ multiplex PCR, the TCRdb table keeps only in-frame clones and is missing some. Among around 2,000,000 clones listed, approximately 94% were seen once. Terminally differentiated effector memory CD45RA+ cells were excluded from the naive CD8 cells, which were CD45RO-negative and positively selected for CCR7. The sequencing input was naive CD8+ T cells sorted from blood. Receptors were obtained from a man younger than 30 in good health.

The genes are TRBV28 and TRBJ2-1; D call uncertain. The V and J ends lost 6 bases and 8 bases respectively, with 11 bases between them. The CDR3 covers 12 residues. CDR1 and CDR2 (germline): MDHEN, SYDVKM. For the CDR3, the DNA is TGTGCCAGCAGGACTTACCTAGATGAGCAGTTCTTC. Amino acids: CASRTYLDEQFF.

This chain connects TRBV29-1 to TRBJ1-2, with no clear D. Germline assignment: CDR1 SQVTM and CDR2 ANQGSEA. V shed 3 bases and J shed 8 bases, with 10 bases lying between them. CDR3 size: 11 residues. The DNA of the CDR3 is TGCAGCGTTGATTACCCTCGAGGCTACACCTTC. Translation: CSVDYPRGYTF.

Note on this clone: In the same sample, other DNA sequences code for this CDR3. The chain couples TRBV28 to TRBJ2-7; D unclear. V lost 6 bases to trimming and J lost 4 bases, with 10 bases between them. Germline-derived CDR1 and CDR2 are MDHEN and SYDVKM. The CDR3 has 12 amino acids. The CDR3 sequence is CASSSQRYEQYF. The CDR3 DNA is TGTGCCAGCAGCTCACAGCGATACGAGCAGTACTTC.

The V and J genes are TRBV29-1 and TRBJ1-3; TRBD1 aligns across 8 bases. Germline CDR1 is SQVTM and CDR2 is ANQGSEA. The CDR3 contains 17 residues. The junction had 12 bases not matched to a gene; V was cut back by 1 base and J by 4 bases. CDR3 nucleotides: TGCAGCGTTGAAGGAGTGGACAGGGAGAAGATCGGAAACACCATATATTTT. Its translation: CSVEGVDREKIGNTIYF.

CDR3 DNA sequence: TGTGCCAGCAGCTTGGAACGGCACACCGGGGAGCTGTTTTTT. It is translated as CASSLERHTGELFF. The chain has TRBV5-4 and TRBJ2-2; D unresolved. V lost 0 bases to trimming and J lost 3 bases, with 6 bases between them. CDR3 length equals 14 residues. Germline V gene sequence: CDR1 SGHNT, CDR2 YYREEE (reference sequence). The full variable domain, in which reference TRBV5-4 and TRBJ2-2 provide the parts outside the CDR3, is ETGVTQSPTHLIKTRGQQVTLRCSSQSGHNTVSWYQQALGQGPQFIFQYYREEENGRGNFPPRFSGLQFPNYSSELNVNALELDDSALYLCASSLERHTGELFFGEGSRLTVL.

The chain carries TRBV7-9 and TRBJ2-1, with 7 bases lining up with TRBD1. The J segment lost 0 bases and the V segment lost 4 bases, leaving 3 bases of the junction unmatched. The CDR3 contains 15 residues. The germline V gene has CDR1 SEHNR and CDR2 FQNEAQ (reference sequence). CDR3 region: CASSSGTASYNEQFF. As DNA, the CDR3 is TGTGCCAGCAGCTCCGGGACAGCCTCCTACAATGAGCAGTTCTTC.

The V gene is TRBV6-5, the J gene TRBJ2-1; the D is unclear. V lost 2 bases, J lost 3 bases, and 14 bases lay in between. Germline-derived CDR1 and CDR2 are MNHEY and SVGAGI. The CDR3 loop spans 16 amino acids. The CDR3 here is CASSYNWVPDYNEQFF. The DNA of the CDR3 is TGTGCCAGCAGTTACAATTGGGTACCTGACTACAATGAGCAGTTCTTC.

This clone has only one observation. The chain has TRBV11-2 and TRBJ2-5; the D gene is possibly TRBD2 (5 bases). The CDR3 runs 13 residues. Deletions cut 3 bases from V and 5 bases from J, with 10 bases between. Per germline, CDR1 SGHAT and CDR2 FQNNGV. The CDR3 loop is CASSLRVGETQYF. CDR3 DNA sequence: TGTGCCAGCAGCTTGAGGGTCGGGGAGACCCAGTACTTC.

The count of this clone is one. This chain's CDR3 is CASSFEGTSSYEQYF. CDR3 in DNA: TGTGCCAGCAGCTTCGAGGGGACTAGCTCCTACGAGCAGTACTTC. The chain is built from TRBV7-9 and TRBJ2-7, with 8 bases matching TRBD2. With V trimmed by 3 bases and J by 0 bases, 4 bases remained unmatched. This CDR3 has 15 residues. In germline, CDR1 is SEHNR, CDR2 FQNEAQ (reference sequence).

For this clone: The sample holds other DNA sequences that translate to the same CDR3. The chain joins TRBV19 to TRBJ2-1; D might be TRBD1 or TRBD2, each matching 5 bases. Deletions cut 0 bases from V and 0 bases from J, with 9 bases between. Germline CDR1 LNHDA, CDR2 SQIVND (reference sequence). CDR3 size: 16 residues. The CDR3 coding sequence is TGTGCCAGTAGTATAGAGGGGGTTAGCTCCTACAATGAGCAGTTCTTC. It is translated as CASSIEGVSSYNEQFF.